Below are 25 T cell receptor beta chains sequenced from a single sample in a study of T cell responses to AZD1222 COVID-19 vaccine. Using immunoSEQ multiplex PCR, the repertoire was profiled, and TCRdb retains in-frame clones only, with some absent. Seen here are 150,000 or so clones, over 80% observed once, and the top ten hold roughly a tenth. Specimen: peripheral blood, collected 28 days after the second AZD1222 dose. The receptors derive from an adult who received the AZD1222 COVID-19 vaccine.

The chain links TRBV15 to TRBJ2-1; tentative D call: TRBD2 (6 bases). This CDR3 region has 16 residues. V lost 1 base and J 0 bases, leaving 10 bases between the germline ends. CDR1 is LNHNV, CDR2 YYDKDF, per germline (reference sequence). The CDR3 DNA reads TGTGCCACCAGCAGAGGGCTAGCGAACTCCTACAATGAGCAGTTCTTC. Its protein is CATSRGLANSYNEQFF.

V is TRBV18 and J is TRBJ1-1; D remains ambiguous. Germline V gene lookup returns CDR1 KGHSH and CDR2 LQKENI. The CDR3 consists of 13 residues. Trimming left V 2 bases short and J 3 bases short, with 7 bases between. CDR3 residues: CASSPILHTEAFF. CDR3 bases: TGTGCCAGCTCACCAATCCTCCACACTGAAGCTTTCTTT.

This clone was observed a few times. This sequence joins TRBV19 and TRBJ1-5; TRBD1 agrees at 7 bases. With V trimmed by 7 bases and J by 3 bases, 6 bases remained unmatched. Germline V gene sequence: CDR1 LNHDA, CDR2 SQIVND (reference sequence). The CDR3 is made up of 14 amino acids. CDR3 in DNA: TGTGCCAGTATCCAGGGGGGTCTCAATCAGCCCCAGCATTTT. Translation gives CASIQGGLNQPQHF.

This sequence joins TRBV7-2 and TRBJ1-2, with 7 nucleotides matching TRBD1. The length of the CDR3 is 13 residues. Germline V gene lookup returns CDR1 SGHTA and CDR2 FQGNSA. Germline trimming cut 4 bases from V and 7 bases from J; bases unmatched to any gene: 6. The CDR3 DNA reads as TGTGCCAGCAGCTCTCAGACAGGGACTGGCTACACCTTC. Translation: CASSSQTGTGYTF.

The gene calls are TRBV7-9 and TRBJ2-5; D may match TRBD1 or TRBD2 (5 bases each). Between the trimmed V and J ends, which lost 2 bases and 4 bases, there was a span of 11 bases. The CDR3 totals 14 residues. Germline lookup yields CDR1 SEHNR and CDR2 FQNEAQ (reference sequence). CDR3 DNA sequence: TGTGCCAGCAGCTTATGGGGACGAGGAGAGACCCAGTACTTC. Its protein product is CASSLWGRGETQYF.

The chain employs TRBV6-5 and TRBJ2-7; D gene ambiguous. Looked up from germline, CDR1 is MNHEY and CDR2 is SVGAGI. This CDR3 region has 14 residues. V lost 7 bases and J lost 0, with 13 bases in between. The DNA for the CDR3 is TGTGCCAGCACCGTTCCCGGGTACTCCTACGAGCAGTACTTC. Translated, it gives CASTVPGYSYEQYF.

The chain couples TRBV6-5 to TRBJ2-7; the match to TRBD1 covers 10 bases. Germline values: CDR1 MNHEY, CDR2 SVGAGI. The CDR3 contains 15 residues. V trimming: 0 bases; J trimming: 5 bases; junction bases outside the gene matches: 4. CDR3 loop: CASSYSRDRGHEQYF. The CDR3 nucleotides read TGTGCCAGCAGTTACTCGCGGGACAGGGGACACGAGCAGTACTTC.

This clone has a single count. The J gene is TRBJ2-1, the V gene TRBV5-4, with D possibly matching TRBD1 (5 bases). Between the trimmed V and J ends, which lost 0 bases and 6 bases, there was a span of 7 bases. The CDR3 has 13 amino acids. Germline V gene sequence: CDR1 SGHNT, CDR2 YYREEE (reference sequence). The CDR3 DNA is TGTGCCAGCAGCTTGGTTGGGGCCAATGAGCAGTTCTTC. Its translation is CASSLVGANEQFF.

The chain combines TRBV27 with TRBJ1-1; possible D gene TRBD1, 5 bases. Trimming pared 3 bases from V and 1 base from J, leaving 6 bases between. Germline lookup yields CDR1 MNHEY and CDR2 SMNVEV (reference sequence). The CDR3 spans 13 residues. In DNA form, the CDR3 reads TGTGCCAGCAGTTTTACAGGGAACACTGAAGCTTTCTTT. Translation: CASSFTGNTEAFF.

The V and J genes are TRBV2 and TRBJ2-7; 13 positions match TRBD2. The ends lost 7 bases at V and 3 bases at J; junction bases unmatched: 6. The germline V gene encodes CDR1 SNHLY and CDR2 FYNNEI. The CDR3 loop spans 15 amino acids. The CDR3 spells CASTRGLAGDYEQYF. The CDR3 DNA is TGTGCCAGCACCAGAGGACTAGCGGGGGACTACGAGCAGTACTTC. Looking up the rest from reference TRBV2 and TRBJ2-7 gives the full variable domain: EPEVTQTPSHQVTQMGQEVILRCVPISNHLYFYWYRQILGQKVEFLVSFYNNEISEKSEIFDDQFSVERPDGSNFTLKIRSTKLEDSAMYFCASTRGLAGDYEQYFGPGTRLTVT.

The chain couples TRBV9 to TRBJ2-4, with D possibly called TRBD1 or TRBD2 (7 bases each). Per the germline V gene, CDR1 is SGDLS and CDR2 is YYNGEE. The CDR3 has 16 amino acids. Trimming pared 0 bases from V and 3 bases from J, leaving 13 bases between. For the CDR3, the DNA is TGTGCCAGCAGCGTAGGGGAGGGGGCGTACAAAAACATTCAGTACTTC. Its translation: CASSVGEGAYKNIQYF.

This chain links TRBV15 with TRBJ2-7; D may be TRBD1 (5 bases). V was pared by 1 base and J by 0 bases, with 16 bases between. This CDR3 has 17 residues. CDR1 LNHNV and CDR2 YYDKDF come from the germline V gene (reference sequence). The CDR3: CATSRVGAGISSYEQYF. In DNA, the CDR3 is TGTGCCACCAGCAGAGTTGGGGCAGGGATCAGCTCCTACGAGCAGTACTTC.

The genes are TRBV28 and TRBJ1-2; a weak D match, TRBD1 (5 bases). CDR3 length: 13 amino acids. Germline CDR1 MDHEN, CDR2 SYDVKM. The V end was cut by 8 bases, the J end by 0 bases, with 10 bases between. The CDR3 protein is CASLDRSNYGYTF. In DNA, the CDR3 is TGTGCCAGCCTCGACAGATCTAACTATGGCTACACCTTC.

Here the CDR3 DNA reads TGTGCCAGTAGTATAGATCTGGGGGGAACCGGGGAGCTGTTTTTT. Protein: CASSIDLGGTGELFF. The chain recombines TRBV19 with TRBJ2-2; a possible D gene is TRBD2 (6 bases). Germline CDR1 and CDR2: LNHDA and SQIVND (reference sequence). V was pared by 0 bases and J by 5 bases, with 10 bases between. The CDR3 length is 15 residues.

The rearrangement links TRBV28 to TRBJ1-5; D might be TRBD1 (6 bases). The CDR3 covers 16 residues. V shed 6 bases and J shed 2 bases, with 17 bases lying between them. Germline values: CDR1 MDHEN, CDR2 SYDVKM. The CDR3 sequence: CASRPWKGDGNQPQHF. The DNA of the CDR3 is TGTGCCAGCAGACCATGGAAGGGGGATGGCAATCAGCCCCAGCATTTT. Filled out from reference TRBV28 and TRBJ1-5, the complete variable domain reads DVKVTQSSRYLVKRTGEKVFLECVQDMDHENMFWYRQDPGLGLRLIYFSYDVKMKEKGDIPEGYSVSREKKERFSLILESASTNQTSMYLCASRPWKGDGNQPQHFGDGTRLSIL.

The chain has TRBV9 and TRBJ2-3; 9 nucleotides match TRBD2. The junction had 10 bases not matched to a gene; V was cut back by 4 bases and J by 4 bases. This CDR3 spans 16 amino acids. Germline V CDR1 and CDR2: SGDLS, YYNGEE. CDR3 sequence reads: CASSPQGAGGPDTQYF. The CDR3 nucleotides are TGTGCCAGCAGCCCCCAGGGAGCGGGAGGACCAGATACGCAGTATTTT. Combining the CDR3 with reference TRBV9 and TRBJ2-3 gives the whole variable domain DSGVTQTPKHLITATGQRVTLRCSPRSGDLSVYWYQQSLDQGLQFLIQYYNGEERAKGNILERFSAQQFPDLHSELNLSSLELGDSALYFCASSPQGAGGPDTQYFGPGTRLTVL.

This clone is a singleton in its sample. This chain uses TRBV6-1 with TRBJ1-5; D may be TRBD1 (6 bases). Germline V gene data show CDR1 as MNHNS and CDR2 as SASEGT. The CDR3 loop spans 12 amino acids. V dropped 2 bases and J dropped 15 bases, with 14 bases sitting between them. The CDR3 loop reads CASSEYIAGAHF. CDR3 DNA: TGTGCCAGCAGTGAATATATCGCAGGGGCGCATTTT.

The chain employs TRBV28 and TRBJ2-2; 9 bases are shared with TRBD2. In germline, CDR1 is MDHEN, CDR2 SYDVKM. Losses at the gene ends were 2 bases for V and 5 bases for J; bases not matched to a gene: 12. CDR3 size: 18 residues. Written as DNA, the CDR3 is TGTGCCAGCAGTTTAAGGGGGGTGCGGGAGGGCCGAACCGGGGAGCTGTTTTTT. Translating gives CASSLRGVREGRTGELFF.

CDR3 sequence reads: CASSLSASALGTQYF. The CDR3 DNA reads TGTGCCAGCAGCTTAAGCGCGTCGGCGCTGGGTACGCAGTATTTT. The genes are TRBV7-3 and TRBJ2-3; no firm D call. This CDR3 is built from 15 residues. Germline V gene data show CDR1 as SGHTA and CDR2 as FQGTGA. The V end was cut by 1 base, the J end by 8 bases, with 16 bases between. The whole variable domain, filled in from reference TRBV7-3 and TRBJ2-3, reads GAGVSQTPSNKVTEKGKYVELRCDPISGHTALYWYRQSLGQGPEFLIYFQGTGAADDSGLPNDRFFAVRPEGSVSTLKIQRTERGDSAVYLCASSLSASALGTQYFGPGTRLTVL.

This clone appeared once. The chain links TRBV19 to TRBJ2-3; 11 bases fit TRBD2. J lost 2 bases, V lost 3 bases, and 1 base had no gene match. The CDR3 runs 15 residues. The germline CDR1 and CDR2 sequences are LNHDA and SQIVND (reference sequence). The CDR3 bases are TGTGCCAGTAGTATGACTAGCGGGAACACAGATACGCAGTATTTT. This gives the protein CASSMTSGNTDTQYF. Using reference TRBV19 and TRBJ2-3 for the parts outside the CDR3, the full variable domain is DGGITQSPKYLFRKEGQNVTLSCEQNLNHDAMYWYRQDPGQGLRLIYYSQIVNDFQKGDIAEGYSVSREKKESFPLTVTSAQKNPTAFYLCASSMTSGNTDTQYFGPGTRLTVL.

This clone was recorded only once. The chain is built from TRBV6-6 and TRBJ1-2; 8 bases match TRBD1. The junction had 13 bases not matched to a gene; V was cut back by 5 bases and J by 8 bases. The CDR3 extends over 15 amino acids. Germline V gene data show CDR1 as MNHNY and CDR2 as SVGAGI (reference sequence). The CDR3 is CASSAWTGNSLGYTF. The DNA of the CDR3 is TGTGCCAGCAGTGCTTGGACAGGGAATTCTTTAGGCTACACCTTC.

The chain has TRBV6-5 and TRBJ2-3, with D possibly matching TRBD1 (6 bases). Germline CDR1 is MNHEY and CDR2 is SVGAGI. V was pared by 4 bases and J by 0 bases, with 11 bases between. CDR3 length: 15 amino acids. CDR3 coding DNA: TGTGCCAGCAGTTTAACCGGACAGAGCACAGATACGCAGTATTTT. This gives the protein CASSLTGQSTDTQYF.

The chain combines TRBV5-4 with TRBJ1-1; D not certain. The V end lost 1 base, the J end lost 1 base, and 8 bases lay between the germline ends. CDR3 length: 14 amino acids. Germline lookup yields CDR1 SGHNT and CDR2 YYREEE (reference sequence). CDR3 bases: TGTGCCAGCAGCTTGACCAACACGAACACTGAAGCTTTCTTT. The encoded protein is CASSLTNTNTEAFF.

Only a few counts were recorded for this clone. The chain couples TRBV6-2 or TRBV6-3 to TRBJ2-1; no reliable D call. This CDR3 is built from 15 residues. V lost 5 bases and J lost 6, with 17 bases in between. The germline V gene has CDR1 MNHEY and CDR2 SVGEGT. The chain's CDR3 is CASSPLWTSTNEQFF. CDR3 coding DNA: TGTGCCAGCAGTCCGTTGTGGACCTCTACCAATGAGCAGTTCTTC.

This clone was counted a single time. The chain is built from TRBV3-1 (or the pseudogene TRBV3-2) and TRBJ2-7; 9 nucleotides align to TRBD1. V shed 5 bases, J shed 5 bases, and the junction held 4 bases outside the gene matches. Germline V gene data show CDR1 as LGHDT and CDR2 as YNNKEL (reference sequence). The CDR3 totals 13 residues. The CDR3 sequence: CASSTGQGNEQYF. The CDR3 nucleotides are TGTGCCAGCAGCACGGGACAGGGAAACGAGCAGTACTTC.